The 7 T cell receptor beta chains below were found in one sample sequenced in a study of beta chain features in type 1 diabetes. Findings and caveats of the study: The study found moderately but significantly shorter TCRB CDR3s in all four CD4+ subsets of Type 1 diabetes patients.

Their cognate antigens are unknown. Every isolated RNA sample was fully reverse transcribed, so sequencing captured expressed TCRB transcripts. Repertoires were generated with immunoSEQ multiplex PCR, while TCRdb's copy carries only in-frame clones and drops some. Of around 130,000 clones listed, around 15% are singletons. The sequencing sample was made of central memory CD4+ T cells from blood. These TCRs come from a man under 40 with type 1 diabetes.

This chain links TRBV30 with TRBJ2-7; D may correspond to TRBD1 or TRBD2 (5 bases each). Germline CDR1 reads GTSNPN; CDR2 reads SVGIG (reference sequence). This CDR3 comprises 14 residues. The V gene lost 3 bases and the J gene lost 2 bases, with 14 bases spanning the gap. The CDR3 DNA sequence: TGTGCCTGGAGGGTACGGGGACCAACCTACGAGCAGTACTTC. This codes for CAWRVRGPTYEQYF.

The chain is built from TRBV7-3 and TRBJ2-3; the D is unclear. The CDR3 has 15 residues. Germline V gene lookup returns CDR1 SGHTA and CDR2 FQGTGA. The germline V and J ends were trimmed by 3 bases and 4 bases, with 14 bases remaining between them. The CDR3 is CASSFEPMQSDTQYF. CDR3 nucleotide sequence: TGTGCCAGCAGCTTCGAGCCCATGCAGTCAGATACGCAGTATTTT.

This clone was counted only a few times. The chain joins TRBV30 to TRBJ1-6, with D possibly matching TRBD1 (5 bases). The V and J ends lost 0 bases and 5 bases respectively, with 11 bases between them. Germline loops: CDR1 GTSNPN, CDR2 SVGIG (reference sequence). This CDR3 spans 15 amino acids. The CDR3 protein is CAWSVGGLHNSPLHF. In DNA, the CDR3 is TGTGCCTGGAGTGTCGGGGGACTTCATAATTCACCCCTCCACTTT. Looking up the rest from reference TRBV30 and TRBJ1-6 gives the full variable domain: SQTIHQWPATLVQPVGSPLSLECTVEGTSNPNLYWYRQAAGRGLQLLFYSVGIGQISSEVPQNLSASRPQDRQFILSSKKLLLSDSGFYLCAWSVGGLHNSPLHFGNGTRLTVT.

The V and J genes are TRBV18 and TRBJ2-3; D may match TRBD1 or TRBD2 (5 bases each). The length of the CDR3 is 17 residues. Between the trimmed V and J ends, which lost 3 bases and 0 bases, there was a span of 16 bases. In germline, CDR1 is KGHSH, CDR2 LQKENI. CDR3 sequence: CASSPALWGKSTDTQYF. The CDR3 DNA is TGTGCCAGCTCACCCGCCCTGTGGGGGAAGAGCACAGATACGCAGTATTTT.

About this clone: One junction end does not reproduce the germline sequence, and a read error may be involved. V usage is TRBV7-2 and J usage is TRBJ1-1; 12 nucleotides agree with TRBD1. The CDR3 spans 17 residues. Germline V gene sequence: CDR1 SGHTA, CDR2 FQGNSA. The CDR3 DNA follows: TGTGCCATCAGCTTTGCCGGGACAGGGGGCGGTGGCACTGAAGCTTTCTTT. Protein: CAISFAGTGGGGTEAFF.

This clone was seen a few times. The chain joins TRBV25-1 to TRBJ2-5; TRBD2 matches 11 bases. Germline V gene sequence: CDR1 MGHDK, CDR2 SYGVNS. The J segment lost 5 bases and the V segment lost 4 bases, leaving 9 bases of the junction unmatched. This CDR3 contains 16 residues. CDR3 in DNA: TGTGCCAGCAGTGTTTTAGCGGGGGGGTTTGAGGAGACCCAGTACTTC. This sequence encodes CASSVLAGGFEETQYF.

The chain recombines TRBV7-9 with TRBJ2-5; D ambiguous. The V gene lost 0 bases and the J gene lost 4 bases, with 18 bases spanning the gap. CDR3 length: 17 amino acids. The V gene's germline CDR1 is SEHNR and CDR2 FQNEAQ (reference sequence). The CDR3, as DNA: TGTGCCAGCAGCTTAGCGTCTGCAGAGATGGGGTCAGAGACCCAGTACTTC. Translating it yields CASSLASAEMGSETQYF.